These T cell receptor beta chains were read from a single sample in a study of T cell responses to AZD1222 COVID-19 vaccine. Produced via immunoSEQ multiplex PCR; TCRdb's table is partial and in-frame only. The repertoire holds some 120,000 clones, with over 90% as singletons. The sample consisted of peripheral blood, taken on day 0 of AZD1222 vaccination. These receptors were taken from an adult in good health. The CDR3 runs from the conserved cysteine through the conserved F or W. The D gene is left open where the match is weak. Rows may omit the clone size; those that give it use once, few, many or a size class.

J	size	V	D	DNA	CDR3
TRBJ1-1	NA	TRBV9	TRBD1	TGTGCCAGCAGCTTTCAACAGGGGAGCACTGAAGCTTTCTTT	CASSFQQGSTEAFF
TRBJ2-1	NA	TRBV18	NA	TGTGCCAGCTCACCTAACCGGGCCGACAATGAGCAGTTCTTC	CASSPNRADNEQFF
TRBJ1-6	NA	TRBV9	NA	TGTGCCAGCAGCCCACAGAGGGGAGGGATCGGTCTCCTCCACTTT	CASSPQRGGIGLLHF
TRBJ2-1	NA	TRBV7-2	NA	TGTGCCAGCAGCTTAGTGAGCGGACCCTACAATGAGCAGTTCTTC	CASSLVSGPYNEQFF
TRBJ2-3	once	TRBV13	NA	TGTGCCAGCAGCGGATCCTCCACAGATACGCAGTATTTT	CASSGSSTDTQYF
TRBJ2-1	NA	TRBV6-5	NA	TGTGCCAGCAGCCCCCACCAAGCGTACAATGAGCAGTTCTTC	CASSPHQAYNEQFF
TRBJ1-5	NA	TRBV18	NA	TGTGCCAGCTCACCTTCGGGACCTTATAGCAATCAGCCCCAGCATTTT	CASSPSGPYSNQPQHF
TRBJ2-7	NA	TRBV7-9	NA	TGTGCCAGCAGCTTCGACATTCGCTACGAGCAGTACTTC	CASSFDIRYEQYF
TRBJ1-3	NA	TRBV9	NA	TGTGCCAGCAGGGGAGACTTTCGAAACACCATATATTTT	CASRGDFRNTIYF
TRBJ1-2	NA	TRBV29-1	NA	TGCAGCGTTGAAATGGTAGCGAGCGGCTACACCTTC	CSVEMVASGYTF
TRBJ1-5	NA	TRBV19	NA	TGTGCCAGTAGTAACTGGGATCAGCCCCAGCATTTT	CASSNWDQPQHF
TRBJ1-3	NA	TRBV10-3	NA	TGTGCCATCAGTCCCGGTTGGTCCTTCTCTGGAAACACCATATATTTT	CAISPGWSFSGNTIYF
TRBJ1-2	NA	TRBV29-1	NA	TGCAGCGTTTATCGCCCTGGGGTATGGTATGGCTACACCTTC	CSVYRPGVWYGYTF
TRBJ1-1	NA	TRBV5-6	NA	TGTGCCAGCAACCGTGACCTAAACACTGAAGCTTTCTTT	CASNRDLNTEAFF
TRBJ1-6	NA	TRBV7-8	NA	TGTGCCAGCAGCGGTGGTACAGGCAATTCACCCCTCCACTTT	CASSGGTGNSPLHF
TRBJ2-1	NA	TRBV11-2	TRBD2	TGTGCCAGCAGCTTAGATACGAGGCTAGCGGGTTACAATGAGCAGTTCTTC	CASSLDTRLAGYNEQFF
TRBJ2-5	NA	TRBV5-1	NA	TGCGCCAGCAGCTTGGCGGAAGAGACCCAGTACTTC	CASSLAEETQYF
TRBJ2-5	NA	TRBV18	TRBD1	TGTGCCAGCTCACCGGGGACAGAATTCTACCAAGAGACCCAGTACTTC	CASSPGTEFYQETQYF
TRBJ2-1	NA	TRBV2	TRBD2	TGTGCCAGCAGCCTATGGACTAGGGGAGGTGATGAGCAGTTCTTC	CASSLWTRGGDEQFF
TRBJ1-2	NA	TRBV18	NA	TGTGCCAGCTCACCGAGTGCTAGCTATGGCTACACCTTC	CASSPSASYGYTF
TRBJ2-3	NA	TRBV5-1	TRBD2	TGCGCCAGCAGCTTGGTAGCGGGACTTATAACTAATGGGCAGTATTTT	CASSLVAGLITNGQYF
TRBJ2-1	NA	TRBV7-9	NA	TGTGCCAGCAGCCCAGTCAATGAGCAGTTCTTC	CASSPVNEQFF
TRBJ2-3	NA	TRBV20-1	TRBD2	TGCAGTGCTAGTCCTCTAGCGGGGGGGCCAACAGATACGCAGTATTTT	CSASPLAGGPTDTQYF
TRBJ1-1	NA	TRBV5-8	NA	TGTGCCAGCAGCGGTTTGACAGAAGGGAGCACTGAAGCTTTCTTT	CASSGLTEGSTEAFF
TRBJ1-4	NA	TRBV29-1	NA	TGCAGCGTTGACGATGGGGTGGGAGAAAAACTGTTTTTT	CSVDDGVGEKLFF
TRBJ2-1	NA	TRBV11-3	TRBD2	TGTGCCAGCAGCAGGACTCTAAGCGGGGGGGACAATGAGCAGTTCTTC	CASSRTLSGGDNEQFF
TRBJ2-7	NA	TRBV27	TRBD1	TGTGCCAGCAGCCCCTTGGACAGGGTTTGGGAGCAGTACTTC	CASSPLDRVWEQYF
TRBJ2-3	NA	TRBV5-1	NA	TGCGCCAGCAGCTTAACTTGGACAGCACTTAGCACAGATACGCAGTATTTT	CASSLTWTALSTDTQYF
TRBJ2-2	NA	TRBV27	NA	TGTGCCAGCAGGGGAGGGGGTGACACCGGGGAGCTGTTTTTT	CASRGGGDTGELFF
TRBJ2-1	NA	TRBV2	NA	TGTGCCAGCAGTACGGACAGGGAGGGTGAGCAGTTCTTC	CASSTDREGEQFF
TRBJ1-1	NA	TRBV5-1	NA	TGCGCCAGCAGTCACACAGGTGGCATGAACACTGAAGCTTTCTTT	CASSHTGGMNTEAFF
TRBJ2-7	NA	TRBV9	NA	TGTGCCAGCGGCCGGGCTGACGAGCAGTACTTC	CASGRADEQYF
TRBJ1-5	NA	TRBV28	NA	TGTGCCAGCAGACGACAGTTAAACAATCAGCCCCAGCATTTT	CASRRQLNNQPQHF